One and the same sample provided the 20 T cell receptor beta chains below, sequenced in a study of breast tumors, draining lymph nodes, adjacent tissues. TCRdb passed the multiplex PCR reads through MiXCR, listing each CDR3 protein once. The sample comprises 23,000 or so distinct CDR3 sequences, 55% to 80% of which are singletons, and roughly a fifth rests with the top ten. The sequenced material came from tumor-adjacent breast tissue. Source of these receptors: a female donor with breast cancer. Some clones in this sample may be carry-over from other donors' samples.

CDR3 bases: TGTGCCAGCAGCCCGACGAGCTATGGCTACACCTTC. Protein: CASSPTSYGYTF. The chain has TRBV6-5 and TRBJ1-2, with D unresolved. The CDR3 totals 12 residues. Trimming left V 6 bases short and J 4 bases short, with 9 bases between. Looked up from germline, CDR1 is MNHEY and CDR2 is SVGAGI.

This chain uses TRBV7-2 with TRBJ2-2; 7 positions agree with TRBD1. The ends lost 1 base at V and 8 bases at J; junction bases unmatched: 7. Germline CDR1 SGHTA, CDR2 FQGNSA. The CDR3 extends over 15 amino acids. The CDR3 is CASSLGTGLGGELFF. The DNA for the CDR3 is TGTGCCAGCAGCTTAGGGACAGGTTTGGGGGGGGAGCTGTTTTTT.

This chain joins TRBV10-3 and TRBJ1-6; D is possibly TRBD1 (5 bases). The CDR3 has 13 residues. Germline CDR1 and CDR2: ENHRY and SYGVKD. Trimming took off 7 bases at V and 7 bases at J, with 11 bases between the two ends. CDR3 DNA sequence: TGTGCCATCATGGAGGGGATAAATTCACCCCTCCACTTT. It encodes CAIMEGINSPLHF.

This chain uses TRBV20-1 with TRBJ2-3, with D possibly being TRBD1 (6 bases). The CDR3 is 15 residues long. V lost 1 base, J lost 0 bases, and 11 bases lay in between. In germline, CDR1 is DFQATT, CDR2 SNEGSKA (reference sequence). CDR3 protein: CSARVGHSSTDTQYF. The CDR3 DNA is TGCAGTGCTAGAGTGGGACACTCTAGCACAGATACGCAGTATTTT.

The chain links TRBV4-2 to TRBJ2-3, with TRBD2 matching over 8 bases. The trim removed 5 bases at V and 3 bases at J, leaving 13 bases unmatched. Germline loops: CDR1 LGHNA, CDR2 YNFKEQ. The CDR3 spans 17 residues. The CDR3 sequence: CASSLASSSGSTDTQYF. The CDR3 nucleotides are TGTGCCAGCAGCTTAGCGTCATCCAGCGGGAGTACAGATACGCAGTATTTT.

The rearrangement links TRBV7-2 to TRBJ1-6; 12 nucleotides line up with TRBD1. The CDR3 contains 17 residues. With V trimmed by 2 bases and J by 5 bases, 4 bases remained unmatched. Germline loops: CDR1 SGHTA, CDR2 FQGNSA. CDR3 amino acids: CASSLTGTGGNNSPLHF. The CDR3 bases are TGTGCCAGCAGCTTAACCGGGACAGGGGGCAATAATTCACCCCTCCACTTT.

There are many counts of this clonotype. Relative to the germline gene, one junction end is altered; a read error may explain this. J is TRBJ1-2 and V is TRBV7-2, with D possibly matching TRBD1 (5 bases). Germline V CDR1 and CDR2: SGHTA, FQGNSA. CDR3 length: 15 residues. The CDR3 bases are TGTGCCAGCAGCCCCCCGGGACCCACCACCTATGGCTACCCCTTC. It specifies CASSPPGPTTYGYPF.

By share, this clonotype ranks as medium-sized. This rearrangement joins TRBV7-9 to TRBJ1-6; no reliable D call. This CDR3 comprises 15 residues. V lost 1 base, J lost 4 bases, and 8 bases lay in between. Germline V gives CDR1 SEHNR, CDR2 FQNEAQ (reference sequence). CDR3 sequence reads: CASSLGSGYNSPLHF. The DNA for the CDR3 is TGTGCCAGCAGCTTAGGATCAGGTTATAATTCACCCCTCCACTTT. The full variable domain, with the rest looked up from reference TRBV7-9 and TRBJ1-6, is DTGVSQNPRHKITKRGQNVTFRCDPISEHNRLYWYRQTLGQGPEFLTYFQNEAQLEKSRLLSDRFSAERPKGSFSTLEIQRTEQGDSAMYLCASSLGSGYNSPLHFGNGTRLTVT.

V gene TRBV6-1 combines with J gene TRBJ1-4; the match to TRBD1 covers 8 bases. CDR3 length equals 15 residues. The ends lost 4 bases at V and 2 bases at J; junction bases unmatched: 3. CDR1 and CDR2 (germline): MNHNS, SASEGT. The CDR3 DNA sequence: TGTGCCAGCAGTGGAACAGGGGGGACTAATGAAAAACTGTTTTTT. Its translation is CASSGTGGTNEKLFF.

This clonotype counts as large. The genes are TRBV5-6 and TRBJ2-7, with 8 bases fitting TRBD1. CDR1 and CDR2 (germline): SGHDT, YYEEEE. V was clipped by 3 bases and J by 2 bases; unmatched bases: 4. The CDR3 spans 14 residues. CDR3 loop: CASSYGQGPYEQYF. Written as DNA, the CDR3 is TGTGCCAGCAGCTACGGACAGGGACCCTACGAGCAGTACTTC.

This chain links TRBV20-1 with TRBJ2-2; no clear D. The CDR3 has 13 amino acids. Germline lookup yields CDR1 DFQATT and CDR2 SNEGSKA (reference sequence). Between the trimmed V and J ends, which lost 3 bases and 8 bases, there was a span of 13 bases. The DNA for the CDR3 is TGCAGTGCTAGTCGACCCCCGGTGGGGGAGCTGTTTTTT. Residues: CSASRPPVGELFF.

V and J are TRBV2 and TRBJ2-1, with D uncertain. This CDR3 is 14 amino acids long. Germline assignment: CDR1 SNHLY and CDR2 FYNNEI. Trimming took off 6 bases at V and 2 bases at J, with 11 bases between the two ends. Here the CDR3 DNA reads TGTGCCAGCAGACTACTGACCGCCTACAATGAGCAGTTCTTC. The encoded protein is CASRLLTAYNEQFF.

The rearrangement links TRBV19 to TRBJ2-3; D remains ambiguous. The CDR3 is made up of 15 amino acids. CDR1 and CDR2 (germline): LNHDA, SQIVND (reference sequence). The ends were cut back, 7 bases at V and 1 base at J, with 15 bases in the middle. The CDR3, as DNA: TGTGCCAGTAAAATTCGTAGCACTCGCACAGATACGCAGTATTTT. Translated, it gives CASKIRSTRTDTQYF.

V is TRBV28 and J is TRBJ1-5; 9 nucleotides match TRBD1. CDR1 is MDHEN, CDR2 SYDVKM, per germline. The CDR3 is 15 residues long. J gave up 5 bases and V 5 bases, and 7 bases lay outside the gene matches. CDR3 region: CASSPGTGSYQPQHF. As DNA, the CDR3 is TGTGCCAGCAGTCCCGGGACAGGGAGTTATCAGCCCCAGCATTTT.

This rearrangement joins TRBV9 to TRBJ1-6, with 10 bases fitting TRBD1. This CDR3 is 16 amino acids long. Looked up from germline, CDR1 is SGDLS and CDR2 is YYNGEE. Trimming at V came to 2 bases and at J to 7 bases, leaving 6 bases not matched to a gene. The CDR3: CASSVYGTGDNSPLHF. CDR3 nucleotide sequence: TGTGCCAGCAGCGTGTATGGGACAGGGGACAATTCACCCCTCCACTTT.

The rearrangement uses TRBV5-1 and TRBJ1-2, with D possibly being TRBD1 (5 bases). Germline CDR1 SGHRS, CDR2 YFSETQ. The CDR3 consists of 13 residues. Trimming removed 0 bases at V and 8 bases at J, with 11 bases between. The CDR3 sequence is CASSLGGRGGYTF. Here the CDR3 DNA reads TGCGCCAGCAGCTTGGGCGGCCGGGGGGGCTACACCTTC.

In this sample, this clonotype is medium-sized. J is TRBJ2-7 and V is TRBV2; D is ambiguous. Germline loops: CDR1 SNHLY, CDR2 FYNNEI. V was clipped by 4 bases and J by 0 bases, with 10 bases between them. The CDR3 contains 14 residues. In DNA form, the CDR3 reads TGTGCCAGCAGTGGTGGGCACAGCTCCTACGAGCAGTACTTC. This encodes CASSGGHSSYEQYF.

The chain employs TRBV29-1 and TRBJ2-7, with 8 bases matching TRBD1. This CDR3 has 12 amino acids. V lost 7 bases to trimming and J lost 2 bases; unmatched junction nucleotides: 4. From germline, CDR1 is SQVTM and CDR2 ANQGSEA. The CDR3 DNA reads TGCAGCGGGGGACAGGTACCCTACGAGCAGTACTTC. Translated, it gives CSGGQVPYEQYF.

The chain combines TRBV24-1 with TRBJ2-3; the match to TRBD1 covers 7 bases. The V gene's germline CDR1 is KGHDR and CDR2 SFDVKD. The CDR3 runs 17 residues. V lost 5 bases and J lost 0; bases outside the gene matches: 10. CDR3 bases: TGTGCCACCAGTGCCTCGGGGACAGCCTCTAGCACAGATACGCAGTATTTT. Its protein is CATSASGTASSTDTQYF.

This chain uses TRBV2 with TRBJ2-1, with 14 bases identical to TRBD2. Germline loops: CDR1 SNHLY, CDR2 FYNNEI. V gave up 6 bases and J gave up 7 bases; unmatched junction bases: 5. The CDR3 spans 15 residues. The DNA for the CDR3 is TGTGCCAGCAGACCGACTAGCGGGAGGGGGAATGAGCAGTTCTTC. Translated, it gives CASRPTSGRGNEQFF.